These 25 T cell receptor beta chains came from one sample sequenced in a study of spatial heterogeneity in lung cancer. Time point indicated: sample taken at primary tumor resection. MiXCR, applied by TCRdb to the 5' RACE reads, yields one record per CDR3 protein. The table lists more than 30,000 distinct CDR3 sequences, roughly 4.9% of them singletons. The sequences come from PBMCs, collected at surgery. Receptor source: a female donor with early-stage non-small cell lung cancer.

This clonotype was observed many times. V is TRBV28 and J is TRBJ2-5, with a possible D match to TRBD2 (5 bases). The CDR3 has 15 amino acids. Germline CDR1 reads MDHEN; CDR2 reads SYDVKM. The germline V and J ends were trimmed by 5 bases and 2 bases, with 15 bases remaining between them. The chain's CDR3 is CASSLPGLNQETQYF. In DNA form, the CDR3 reads TGTGCCAGCAGTCTTCCTGGACTCAATCAAGAGACCCAGTACTTC.

This clonotype was seen more than once but under ten times. The CDR3 DNA reads TGTGCCAGCAGCCAAGCGCTGGACAGGGCCTACTTC. The encoded protein is CASSQALDRAYF. The J gene is TRBJ2-5, the V gene TRBV3-1; the match to TRBD1 covers 8 bases. The CDR3 length is 12 residues. V dropped 1 base and J dropped 14; count of bases not matched to a gene: 6. Looked up from germline, CDR1 is LGHDT and CDR2 is YNNKEL (reference sequence).

The J gene is TRBJ1-4, the V gene TRBV3-1; D unresolved. This CDR3 is 13 amino acids long. Trimming removed 4 bases at V and 8 bases at J, with 11 bases between. From germline, CDR1 is LGHDT and CDR2 YNNKEL (reference sequence). The CDR3 is CASSLVDGEKLFF. Here the CDR3 DNA reads TGTGCCAGCAGCCTCGTTGACGGGGAAAAACTGTTTTTT.

V usage is TRBV7-2 and J usage is TRBJ2-7; no firm D call. The CDR3 has 14 amino acids. V was pared by 5 bases and J by 7 bases, with 18 bases between. The V gene's germline CDR1 is SGHTA and CDR2 FQGNSA. The CDR3 is CASSASQGYGEQYF. The CDR3 DNA reads as TGTGCCAGCAGCGCGTCTCAAGGCTACGGGGAGCAGTACTTC.

This clonotype has only a few counts. In DNA, the CDR3 is TGTGCCAGCAGCCCCACGGGGCGGCGCGAGACCCAGTACTTC. This sequence encodes CASSPTGRRETQYF. The V gene is TRBV7-7, the J gene TRBJ2-5; D assignment may be TRBD1 or TRBD2 (5 bases each). The CDR3 is made up of 14 amino acids. Germline CDR1 is SSHAT and CDR2 is FNYEAQ (reference sequence). V was cut by 5 bases and J by 5 bases, with 15 bases left in between.

The chain couples TRBV6-5 to TRBJ1-5, with D possibly being TRBD1 (5 bases). CDR3 length equals 17 residues. Trimming shortened V by 1 base and J by 1 base, and 14 bases separated the two germline ends. Looked up from germline, CDR1 is MNHEY and CDR2 is SVGAGI. This CDR3 reads CASSYFRDPRSNQPQHF. The CDR3 coding sequence is TGTGCCAGCAGTTACTTCCGGGACCCCCGCAGCAATCAGCCCCAGCATTTT.

This clonotype has a count of ten or more. The chain is built from TRBV6-4 and TRBJ2-1; 10 nucleotides line up with TRBD2. The CDR3 length is 15 residues. J lost 6 bases, V lost 3 bases, and 5 bases had no gene match. From germline, CDR1 is MRHNA and CDR2 SNTAGT. The CDR3 bases are TGTGCCAGCAGTGAAACTAGCGGGACCTCCAATGAGCAGTTCTTC. This gives the protein CASSETSGTSNEQFF.

The table lists this clonotype with many counts. The chain employs TRBV28 and TRBJ2-2; weak D call: TRBD1 (6 bases). CDR3 length equals 21 residues. Germline V lookup: CDR1 MDHEN, CDR2 SYDVKM. Trimming removed 2 bases at V and 0 bases at J, with 25 bases between. CDR3: CASSLPPVYNRDKSNTGELFF. CDR3 nucleotides: TGTGCCAGCAGTTTACCCCCCGTTTATAATCGGGACAAGTCGAACACCGGGGAGCTGTTTTTT.

This clonotype was seen repeatedly, ten times or more. The V call is TRBV9, the J call TRBJ2-7; tentatively, D is TRBD1 (6 bases). V was shortened by 5 bases and J by 6 bases, with 18 bases between the two germline ends. Germline values: CDR1 SGDLS, CDR2 YYNGEE. The CDR3 has 14 residues. The CDR3 loop reads CASSETGTLPEQYF. The CDR3 DNA reads as TGTGCCAGCAGTGAGACAGGAACCTTGCCCGAGCAGTACTTC.

This clonotype was counted at least ten times. The chain links TRBV12-3 or TRBV12-4 to TRBJ1-5, with D possibly matching TRBD1 (5 bases). The V end was cut by 0 bases, the J end by 2 bases, with 14 bases between. The CDR3 is made up of 17 amino acids. CDR3 protein: CASSLAQGGFGNQPQHF. Written as DNA, the CDR3 is TGTGCCAGCAGTTTAGCGCAGGGTGGTTTTGGCAATCAGCCCCAGCATTTT.

This clonotype showed up many times. The CDR3 protein is CASGQGSGANVLTF. CDR3 bases: TGTGCCAGCGGACAGGGCTCTGGGGCCAACGTCCTGACTTTC. The V gene is TRBV2, the J gene TRBJ2-6; 8 bases are a match to TRBD1. Losses at the gene ends were 8 bases for V and 0 bases for J; bases not matched to a gene: 0. This CDR3 contains 14 residues. Germline V gene data show CDR1 as SNHLY and CDR2 as FYNNEI.

Within the sample, this clonotype is medium-sized. CDR3 in DNA: TGTGCCAGCAGTTCCCCCACGGAGAGCACAGATACGCAGTATTTT. Amino acid sequence: CASSSPTESTDTQYF. The rearrangement joins TRBV27 to TRBJ2-3; D remains ambiguous. The CDR3 is made up of 15 amino acids. The germline V and J ends were trimmed by 4 bases and 0 bases, with 11 bases remaining between them. CDR1 is MNHEY and CDR2 is SMNVEV in the germline V gene (reference sequence).

This clonotype has a count of ten or more. The gene calls are TRBV20-1 and TRBJ1-5, with 7 bases that match TRBD1. J lost 2 bases, V lost 1 base, and 5 bases had no gene match. Germline CDR1 reads DFQATT; CDR2 reads SNEGSKA (reference sequence). This CDR3 spans 15 amino acids. CDR3 nucleotides: TGCAGTGCTAGAGGAGCAGGGGGTGGCAATCAGCCCCAGCATTTT. Protein sequence: CSARGAGGGNQPQHF.

This clonotype came up many times. The chain recombines TRBV5-1 with TRBJ1-2; 10 bases agree with TRBD1. This CDR3 comprises 15 residues. Germline V lookup: CDR1 SGHRS, CDR2 YFSETQ. J lost 8 bases, V lost 2 bases, and 9 bases had no gene match. The DNA of the CDR3 is TGCGCCAGCAGCTTTCGAACCGGGACAGGGGACGGCTACACCTTC. This translates into CASSFRTGTGDGYTF.

There are many counts of this clonotype. The V and J genes are TRBV20-1 and TRBJ1-5, with D unresolved. CDR1 DFQATT and CDR2 SNEGSKA come from the germline V gene (reference sequence). The CDR3 sequence is 13 residues long. V was shortened by 3 bases and J by 5 bases, with 11 bases between the two germline ends. In nucleotides, the CDR3 is TGCAGTGCTAGCCCCGCGCTACATCAGCCCCAGCATTTT. Its protein product is CSASPALHQPQHF.

In the case of this clonotype: An end of the junction does not agree with germline; a read error may underlie this. The chain couples TRBV5-6 to TRBJ2-7, with D possibly being TRBD2 (7 bases). CDR1 SGHDT and CDR2 YYEEEE come from the germline V gene. The CDR3 covers 16 residues. The CDR3 bases are TGTGTCAGCAGCTTGGGGGGGCGCCGGGTCCCCTACGAGCAGTACTTC. Protein product: CVSSLGGRRVPYEQYF. The variable domain in full, with the rest retrieved from reference TRBV5-6 and TRBJ2-7, is DAGVTQSPTHLIKTRGQQVTLRCSPKSGHDTVSWYQQALGQGPQFIFQYYEEEERQRGNFPDRFSGHQFPNYSSELNVNALLLGDSALYLCVSSLGGRRVPYEQYFGPGTRLTVT.

This clonotype was recorded many times. V is TRBV10-1 and J is TRBJ2-7, with TRBD2 matching over 11 bases. The CDR3 is made up of 14 amino acids. Germline trimming cut 1 base from V and 7 bases from J; bases unmatched to any gene: 3. CDR1 and CDR2 from the germline V gene are WNHNN and SYGVQD (reference sequence). CDR3 DNA sequence: TGCGCCAGCAGTGAGTTGCCTAGCGGGGGGGAGCAGTACTTC. Its protein is CASSELPSGGEQYF.

This clonotype has ten or more counts. This chain joins TRBV7-2 and TRBJ2-1; D uncertain. Trimming pared 1 base from V and 0 bases from J, leaving 10 bases between. This CDR3 is built from 16 residues. The germline gives CDR1 SGHTA, CDR2 FQGNSA. The CDR3 sequence is CASSLVGVSSYNEQFF. The CDR3 DNA reads as TGTGCCAGCAGCTTAGTTGGGGTGAGCTCCTACAATGAGCAGTTCTTC.

This clonotype was counted many times. The chain carries TRBV29-1 and TRBJ1-5, with TRBD1 as a possible D gene (6 bases). V was cut by 3 bases and J by 6 bases, with 18 bases left in between. CDR3 size: 15 residues. Germline assignment: CDR1 SQVTM and CDR2 ANQGSEA. CDR3 region: CSVEARGFSSQPQHF. In DNA form, the CDR3 reads TGCAGCGTTGAGGCCAGGGGATTTTCAAGTCAGCCCCAGCATTTT.

This clonotype was seen many times. The chain recombines TRBV12-3 or TRBV12-4 with TRBJ2-1, with TRBD2 as a possible D gene (6 bases). V lost 7 bases, J lost 5 bases, and 18 bases lay in between. The CDR3 has 15 amino acids. Here the CDR3 DNA reads TGTGCCAGCACCCGGGCGGGGTATTGGGACAATGAGCAGTTCTTC. This gives the protein CASTRAGYWDNEQFF.

A few counts support this clonotype. The V call is TRBV12-3 or TRBV12-4, the J call TRBJ2-1; TRBD2 matches at 8 bases. V shed 8 bases, J shed 9 bases, and the junction held 12 bases outside the gene matches. The CDR3 runs to 14 residues. This CDR3 reads CASGLAGPGGEQFF. The CDR3 bases are TGTGCCAGCGGCTTAGCGGGGCCCGGGGGTGAGCAGTTCTTC.

To note about this clonotype: A read error may explain this, as a much larger clone is one base away. The rearrangement joins TRBV29-1 to TRBJ2-5; tentative D call: TRBD2 (6 bases). Germline CDR1 is SQVTM and CDR2 is ANQGSEA. CDR3 length: 13 amino acids. V dropped 8 bases and J dropped 5 bases, with 18 bases sitting between them. CDR3 region: CSFVVPGGETQYF. The CDR3 DNA reads TGCAGCTTTGTGGTCCCTGGGGGGGAGACCCAGTACTTC.

The J gene is TRBJ2-7, the V gene TRBV21-1; the listed D gene, TRBD2, was not tested against the DNA. TRBV21-1 represents a pseudogene. The CDR3 covers 19 residues. The CDR3, as DNA: TGTGCCAGCAGCAAAGGCCCGGGACTAGCGGGAAGGAGCTCCTACGAGCAGTACTTC. It codes for CASSKGPGLAGRSSYEQYF.

This clonotype was seen repeatedly, ten times or more. The chain joins TRBV29-1 to TRBJ2-1, with D hard to call. Trimming removed 0 bases from V and 13 bases from J, with 13 bases in between. The CDR3 consists of 12 residues. Germline V lookup: CDR1 SQVTM, CDR2 ANQGSEA. CDR3 amino acids: CSVEDDTNIQFF. DNA for the CDR3: TGCAGCGTTGAAGACGACACTAACATCCAGTTCTTC.

This clonotype occurred many times. The chain combines TRBV20-1 with TRBJ1-2; tentatively, D is TRBD1 (5 bases). V shed 3 bases and J shed 12 bases, with 20 bases lying between them. Germline assignment: CDR1 DFQATT and CDR2 SNEGSKA (reference sequence). The CDR3 totals 13 residues. Here the CDR3 reads CSASDNGTPEDTF. CDR3 nucleotide sequence: TGCAGTGCTAGTGATAACGGGACTCCCGAGGACACCTTC.